Listed below are T cell receptor beta chains from one sample, sequenced in a study of T cells after yellow fever vaccination. TCRdb fed the 5' RACE reads into MiXCR, producing one record per CDR3 protein. The data hold around 300,000 distinct CDR3 sequences, with around 13% observed a single time. The specimen comprised CD4+ T cells sorted from PBMCs, sampled 45 days after the yellow fever booster vaccination. Receptors originate from a man aged 30 to 39 who received the YFV17D yellow fever vaccine. The CDR3 runs from the conserved cysteine through the conserved F or W. A D gene is named only where the DNA matches it firmly. Clone size, where shown, is once, few, many, or a class for clones that have expanded.

>TRBV18|-|TRBJ1-1|TRBD1
TGTGCCAGCTCGCCACGACAGGGATCGGACACTGAAGCTTTCTTT
CASSPRQGSDTEAFF
>TRBV27|few|TRBJ1-1|-
TGTGCCAGCAGTTTTGACCCGGGCACTGAAGCTTTCTTT
CASSFDPGTEAFF
>TRBV6-6|-|TRBJ2-3|-
TGTGCCAGCAGTCTCCGGGTCATAGATACGCAGTATTTT
CASSLRVIDTQYF
>TRBV7-9|-|TRBJ1-5|-
TGTGCCAGCAGCCCGGACAGCCCTTGGCCGAGCAATCAGCCCCAGCATTTT
CASSPDSPWPSNQPQHF
>TRBV30|-|TRBJ2-7|TRBD1
TGTGCCTGGAAGTCCTACCGGGACAGGGGGCTGTACGAGCAGTACTTC
CAWKSYRDRGLYEQYF
>TRBV12-3/TRBV12-4|few|TRBJ2-1|TRBD1
TGTGCCAGCAGATCACCTACAGGGGGCTCCTACAATGAGCAGTTCTTC
CASRSPTGGSYNEQFF
>TRBV28|-|TRBJ1-5|-
TGTGCCAGCAGCCAAAGTCAGCCCCAGCATTTT
CASSQSQPQHF
>TRBV29-1|few|TRBJ2-7|TRBD1
TGCAGCGTGATGACAGGGACAAAGCACGAGCAGTACTTC
CSVMTGTKHEQYF
>TRBV11-2|many|TRBJ2-2|-
TGTGCCAGCAGCTTAACAGGAATCACCGGGGAGCTGTTTTTT
CASSLTGITGELFF
>TRBV11-1|few|TRBJ2-1|TRBD2
TGTGCCAGCAGCTTAGACTCGGTCGGTTCTAGCGGGAGTGGAAGCCCGTTCTTC
CASSLDSVGSSGSGSPFF
>TRBV5-1|few|TRBJ2-6|-
TGCGCCACTTTCCCGGGGGCTGGGGCCAACGTCCTGACTTTC
CATFPGAGANVLTF
>TRBV11-1|few|TRBJ2-2|-
TGTGCCAGCAGCTTAGTTGGGACAACAACCGGGGAGCTGTTTTTT
CASSLVGTTTGELFF
>TRBV13|few|TRBJ2-3|-
TGTGCCAGCAGCAGCCGACAGAGCACAGATACGCAGTATTTT
CASSSRQSTDTQYF
>TRBV20-1|few|TRBJ2-7|TRBD2
TGCAGTGCTAGAGATGGGAGGGCAGGCTCCTACGAGCAGTACTTC
CSARDGRAGSYEQYF
>TRBV20-1|-|TRBJ2-1|TRBD2
TGCAGTGCTAGAGGAGGGCTAGCGGGAAACAATGAGCAGTTCTTC
CSARGGLAGNNEQFF
>TRBV11-2|-|TRBJ2-1|-
TGTGCCAGCAGCTCCCTTAGCGACTACAATGAGCAGTTCTTC
CASSSLSDYNEQFF
>TRBV2|-|TRBJ2-2|-
TGTGCCAGCAGCTACGAGTTGGGCGGGGAGCTGTTTTTT
CASSYELGGELFF
>TRBV18|-|TRBJ2-7|-
TGTGCCAGCTCAGACAGCGTCAGTGAGCAGTACTTC
CASSDSVSEQYF
>TRBV20-1|-|TRBJ2-5|TRBD1
TGCAGCGTCGGGACAGGCAAAGAGACCCAGTACTTC
CSVGTGKETQYF
>TRBV28|few|TRBJ2-1|-
TGTGCCAGCACCCCCGTAGGGGACTCCTACAATGAGCAGTTCTTC
CASTPVGDSYNEQFF
>TRBV5-1|-|TRBJ1-2|-
TGCGCCAGCAGCTTGGACAGAACCTATGGCTACACCTTC
CASSLDRTYGYTF
>TRBV28|-|TRBJ2-2|-
TGTGCCACTCTGACTCCTTTAGTTAACACCGGGGAGCTGTTTTTT
CATLTPLVNTGELFF
>TRBV5-5|few|TRBJ1-2|-
TGTGCCAGCAGCTTCGACGGATCACGAAGGGCTAACTATGGCTACACCTTC
CASSFDGSRRANYGYTF
>TRBV11-2|-|TRBJ2-5|-
TGTGCCAGCAGCTTAGGGGTGCACGGGGAGACCCAGTACTTC
CASSLGVHGETQYF
>TRBV19|-|TRBJ2-1|-
TGTGCCAGTAGTATACTAGGTCTGGTAGGGAATGAGCAGTTCTTC
CASSILGLVGNEQFF
>TRBV12-3/TRBV12-4|-|TRBJ2-2|TRBD1
TGTGCCAGCAGGCGGACAGGGGACGGGGAGCTGTTTTTT
CASRRTGDGELFF
>TRBV7-2|few|TRBJ2-3|-
TGTGCCAGCAGCTTTCCGAGGGCTAGCCTACTTTTT
CASSFPRASLLF
>TRBV7-9|-|TRBJ1-2|-
TGTGCCAGCAGCCCGGACATTTATGGCTACACCTTC
CASSPDIYGYTF
>TRBV5-6|-|TRBJ1-2|-
TGTGCCAGCAGCTTGAGTCCGACGGGGAATAACTATGGCTACACCTTC
CASSLSPTGNNYGYTF
>TRBV6-5|-|TRBJ2-5|-
TGTGCCAGCAGTTACTCGAGCAGTCAAGAGACCCAGTACTTC
CASSYSSSQETQYF
>TRBV21-1|-|TRBJ2-2|-
TGTGCCAGCAGCTTTACCGGGACAGGGGACGGGGAGCTGTTTTTT
CASSFTGTGDGELFF
>TRBV29-1|few|TRBJ2-3|-
TGCAGCGTTGAAGTCCCCGAGGGCCTAACAGATACGCAGTATTTT
CSVEVPEGLTDTQYF
>TRBV5-6|-|TRBJ1-5|-
TGTGCCAGCAGCTTTGCGCAGGCCTCAGGGCCCCAGCATTTT
CASSFAQASGPQHF
>TRBV12-3/TRBV12-4|-|TRBJ2-1|TRBD2
TGTGCCTTCAGTTCCCTAGGGGGACTAGCGGGGGACTCCTACAATGAGCAGTTCTTC
CAFSSLGGLAGDSYNEQFF
>TRBV6-1|-|TRBJ1-4|-
TGTGCCAGCGGTAAAACAGGGAGGGCAGCTAATGAAAAACTGTTTTTT
CASGKTGRAANEKLFF
>TRBV7-2|few|TRBJ2-3|-
TGTGCCAGCAGCTTCCGGGACCCCCGGGATACGCAGTATTTT
CASSFRDPRDTQYF
>TRBV11-3|-|TRBJ2-3|TRBD2
TGTGCCAGCAGCGCATCCGGGACTAGCGGGTACCGGATGAAGCAGTATTTT
CASSASGTSGYRMKQYF
>TRBV18|-|TRBJ2-1|TRBD2
TGTGCCAGCTCACCACAGTTGGCGGGAGGAGGGGAGCAGTTCTTC
CASSPQLAGGGEQFF
>TRBV6-2/TRBV6-3|-|TRBJ1-1|-
TGTGCCAGCAGCCCATGGGGGACCTTGAACACTGAAGCTTTCTTT
CASSPWGTLNTEAFF
>TRBV5-6|few|TRBJ2-1|TRBD2
TGTGCCAGCAGCTTGCCTAGCGGTGAGCAGTTCTTC
CASSLPSGEQFF
>TRBV5-5|few|TRBJ2-1|TRBD2
TGTGCCAGCAGCTTATTGATAAGCGGGAGGGCCGGGGATGAGCAGTTCTTC
CASSLLISGRAGDEQFF
>TRBV6-2/TRBV6-3|few|TRBJ2-1|-
TGTGCCAGCAGCCAGGGACTCCAGCGGCAGTTCTTC
CASSQGLQRQFF
>TRBV7-2|-|TRBJ2-7|TRBD2
TGTGCCAGCAGCCAGACTAGCGGGAGGATCACCTACGAGCAGTACTTC
CASSQTSGRITYEQYF
>TRBV5-4|-|TRBJ2-7|-
TGTGCCAGCAGCTTGGCGCCGGACAGCTCCTACGAGCAGTACTTC
CASSLAPDSSYEQYF
>TRBV20-1|-|TRBJ2-2|TRBD2
TGCAGTGCTAGGAGGACTAGCGCCACCGGGGAGCTGTTTTTT
CSARRTSATGELFF
>TRBV12-3/TRBV12-4|few|TRBJ2-5|TRBD2
TGTGCCAGCAGTTTCGGCGGGCTAGCGGGAGGTTTAAAGACCCAGTACTTC
CASSFGGLAGGLKTQYF
>TRBV20-1|many|TRBJ2-3|-
TGCAGTGCTAGATTGCGGGGAATGGGCACAGATACGCAGTATTTT
CSARLRGMGTDTQYF
>TRBV4-2|many|TRBJ1-1|-
TGTGCCAGCAGCCAAGATCCAAACACTGAAGCTTTCTTT
CASSQDPNTEAFF
>TRBV6-5|-|TRBJ2-4|-
TGTGCCAGCAGGATTAGTGGGATAGCCAAAAACATTCAGTACTTC
CASRISGIAKNIQYF
>TRBV7-2|-|TRBJ2-1|TRBD2
TGTGCCAGCAGCCAGGGACTAGAAGTCGATGAGCAGTTCTTC
CASSQGLEVDEQFF
>TRBV12-3/TRBV12-4|-|TRBJ2-1|TRBD2
TGTGCCAGCAGCCCCCTTAGGAGCGGGGGACAGTTCTTC
CASSPLRSGGQFF
>TRBV20-1|few|TRBJ2-1|-
TGCAGTGGGGCCCCTTACCTGAGCTCCTACAATGAGCAGTTCTTC
CSGAPYLSSYNEQFF
>TRBV12-3/TRBV12-4|few|TRBJ1-4|-
TGTGCCAGCACTGAAAAGAGGACACCTGGGGGGGAAAAACTGTTTTTT
CASTEKRTPGGEKLFF
>TRBV9|once|TRBJ2-5|-
TGTGCCAGCAGCGTAGGGGGAATCCATGAGACCCAGTACTTC
CASSVGGIHETQYF
>TRBV29-1|few|TRBJ1-2|TRBD1
TGCAGCGTTGGTCAGGGGGCCGTTGGCTACACCTTC
CSVGQGAVGYTF
>TRBV12-3/TRBV12-4|-|TRBJ2-1|-
TGTGCCAGCAGTTCCCGCCGGCTAGACAATGAGCAGTTCTTC
CASSSRRLDNEQFF